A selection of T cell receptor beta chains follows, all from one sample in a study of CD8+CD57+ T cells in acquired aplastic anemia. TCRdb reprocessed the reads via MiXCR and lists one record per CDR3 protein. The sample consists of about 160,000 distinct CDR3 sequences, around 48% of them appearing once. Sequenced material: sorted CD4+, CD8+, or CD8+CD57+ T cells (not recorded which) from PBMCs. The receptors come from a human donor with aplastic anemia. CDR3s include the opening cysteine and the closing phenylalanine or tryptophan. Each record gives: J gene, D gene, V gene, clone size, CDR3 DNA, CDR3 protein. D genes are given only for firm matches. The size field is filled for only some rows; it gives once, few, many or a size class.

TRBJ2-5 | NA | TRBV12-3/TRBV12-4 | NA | TGTGCCAGCAGTCCGGACAGTATGCATCCGTACTTC | CASSPDSMHPYF
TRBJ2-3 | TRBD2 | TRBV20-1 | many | TGCAGTGCTAGAGATCGGACTAGCGGAAGTTTAAGCACAGATACGCAGTATTTT | CSARDRTSGSLSTDTQYF
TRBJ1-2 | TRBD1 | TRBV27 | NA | TGTGCCACCAAAGGACAGGGCGACTATGGCTACACCTTC | CATKGQGDYGYTF
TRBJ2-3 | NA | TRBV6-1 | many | TGTGCCAGCAGGGATAAGCAAGTAGATTTT | CASRDKQVDF
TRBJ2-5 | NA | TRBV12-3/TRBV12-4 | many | TGTGCCAGCAGTCACGGACAGAAAGAGACCCAGTACTTC | CASSHGQKETQYF
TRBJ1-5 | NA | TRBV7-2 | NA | TGTGCCAGCAGCTTAGGTGGCCAAAAGCATTTT | CASSLGGQKHF
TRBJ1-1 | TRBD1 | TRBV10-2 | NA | TGCGCCAGCGGACAGGACATTAACACTGAGGCTTTCTTT | CASGQDINTEAFF
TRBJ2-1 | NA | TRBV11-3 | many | TGTGCCAGCAGCTTCAAGCCTGGTGAGCAGTTCTTC | CASSFKPGEQFF
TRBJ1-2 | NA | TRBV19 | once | TGTGCCAGTAGTATCACGGGGAAGGACTATGGCTACACCTTC | CASSITGKDYGYTF
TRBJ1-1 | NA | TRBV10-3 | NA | TGTGCCATCAGCGAGGGACGGATTGAAGCTTTCTTT | CAISEGRIEAFF
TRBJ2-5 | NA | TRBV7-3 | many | TGTGCCAGCAGCTTAACCCCCACAGGGTTCCAGTACTTC | CASSLTPTGFQYF
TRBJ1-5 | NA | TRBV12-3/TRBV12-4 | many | TGTGCCAGCAGTTTTTTGGGGGGCGATCAGCCCCAGCATTTT | CASSFLGGDQPQHF
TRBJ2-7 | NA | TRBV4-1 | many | TGCGCCAGCAGCCCTCCCTTAGGGGGGACTAACGAGCAGTACTTC | CASSPPLGGTNEQYF
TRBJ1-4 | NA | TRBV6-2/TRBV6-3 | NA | TGTGCCAGCAGTTTAGGACCTGAAAAACTGTTTTTT | CASSLGPEKLFF
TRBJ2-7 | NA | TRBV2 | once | TGTGCCAGCAGTGAAGCATTGCCAACCTCCTACGAGCAGTACTTC | CASSEALPTSYEQYF
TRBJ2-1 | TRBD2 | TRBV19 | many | TGTGCCAGTACCCGACGGACTAGCGGGAAGAGCTCCTACAATGAGCAGTTCTTC | CASTRRTSGKSSYNEQFF
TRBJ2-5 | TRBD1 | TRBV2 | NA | TGTGCCAGCGTGGGGACAGCGGAGACCCAGTACTTC | CASVGTAETQYF
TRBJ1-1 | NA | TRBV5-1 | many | TGCGCCAGCAGCTTGTTGGCAGGGAAATCAGCTTTCTTT | CASSLLAGKSAFF
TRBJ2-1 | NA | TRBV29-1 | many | TGCAGCGTGGGGGCGGTAGCCCAGGTGGTCAATGAGCAGTTCTTC | CSVGAVAQVVNEQFF
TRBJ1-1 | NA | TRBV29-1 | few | TGCAGCGGCCGGGACACTATGAACACTGAAGCTTTCTTT | CSGRDTMNTEAFF
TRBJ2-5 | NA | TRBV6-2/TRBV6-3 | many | TGTGCCAGCAGTTACTCTGGAGGGTCTCGCGGGACCCAGTACTTC | CASSYSGGSRGTQYF
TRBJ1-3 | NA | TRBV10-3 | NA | TGTGCCATCACCCGTAGACCGACTGGAAACACCATATATTTT | CAITRRPTGNTIYF
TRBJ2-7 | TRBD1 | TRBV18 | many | TGTGCCAGCTCACCACAGGGGGCAGGGACCTACGAGCAGTACTTC | CASSPQGAGTYEQYF
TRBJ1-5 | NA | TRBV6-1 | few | TGTGCCAGCAGTGAAGGGGTCAGCCAAAGCAATCAGCCCCAGCATTTT | CASSEGVSQSNQPQHF
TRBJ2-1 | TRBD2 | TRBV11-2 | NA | TGTGCCAGCAGCTACCGGGGCGGGAGGATCTTAGGGTACAATGAGCAGTTCTTC | CASSYRGGRILGYNEQFF
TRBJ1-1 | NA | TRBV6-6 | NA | TGTGCCAGCACCCGACGAGGGAGCGCTTTCTTT | CASTRRGSAFF
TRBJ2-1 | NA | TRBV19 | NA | TGTGCCACCGAAGTGGGGAATGAGCAGTTCTTC | CATEVGNEQFF
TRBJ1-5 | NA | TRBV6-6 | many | TGTGCCAGCAGCGGACAGCCCAATCAGCCCCAGCATTTT | CASSGQPNQPQHF
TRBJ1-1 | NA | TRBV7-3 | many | TGTGCCAGCAGCCCGATCCCGGAGGGGATGGCTTTCTTT | CASSPIPEGMAFF
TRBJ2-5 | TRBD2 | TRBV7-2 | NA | TGTGCCAGCAGCACTCGGAGCGGGGGATTACAAGAGACCCAGTACTTC | CASSTRSGGLQETQYF
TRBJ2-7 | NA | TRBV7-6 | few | TGTGCCAGCAGCTTATCACCAGGGACGGACGAGCAGTACTTC | CASSLSPGTDEQYF
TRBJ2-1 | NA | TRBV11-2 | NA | TGTGCCAGCAGCTCGCTACTAGAGGGTGAGCAGTTCTTC | CASSSLLEGEQFF
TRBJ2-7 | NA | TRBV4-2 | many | TGTGCCAGCAGCCCTGGGGTCTTGACATTTAGCTCCTACGAGCAGTACTTC | CASSPGVLTFSSYEQYF
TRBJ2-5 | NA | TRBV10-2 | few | TGCGCCAGCAGTGAGTCAGGCGATTGGCAAGAGACCCAGTACTTC | CASSESGDWQETQYF
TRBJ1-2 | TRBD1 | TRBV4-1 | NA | TGCGCCAGCAGCCAAGAGGGACAGGGGGCACCTAACTATGGCTACACCTTC | CASSQEGQGAPNYGYTF
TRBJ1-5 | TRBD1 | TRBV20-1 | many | TGCAGTGCTCGAGTCCAGGGGGTCGGTCAGCCCCAGCATTTT | CSARVQGVGQPQHF
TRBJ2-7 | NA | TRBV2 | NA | TGTGCCAGCAGTGGACGGGGGACGGATTCCTACGAGCAGTACTTC | CASSGRGTDSYEQYF
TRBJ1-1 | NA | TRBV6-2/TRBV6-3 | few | TGTGCCAGCAGTTACTCCGACGGGATAGGGCATATCAACACTGAAGCTTTCTTT | CASSYSDGIGHINTEAFF
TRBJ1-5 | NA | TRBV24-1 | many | TGTGCCACCAGTGGGGGTGATGGGAGTGACGGCCAGCATTTT | CATSGGDGSDGQHF
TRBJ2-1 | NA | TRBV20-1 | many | TGCAGTGCTAGAGAGGGGGTGGCAAATGAGCAGTTCTTC | CSAREGVANEQFF
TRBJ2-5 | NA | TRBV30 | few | TGTGCCTGGAGCATGGCCCAAGAGACCCAGTACTTC | CAWSMAQETQYF
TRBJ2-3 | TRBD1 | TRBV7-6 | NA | TGTGCCAGCAGCCTAGGGATGGGACAGGGGGCAGATACGCAGTATTTT | CASSLGMGQGADTQYF
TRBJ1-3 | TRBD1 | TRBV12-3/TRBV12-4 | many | TGTGCCAGCAGTGTACCGGGACAGTTATATTTT | CASSVPGQLYF
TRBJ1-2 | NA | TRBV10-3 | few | TGTGCCATCAGGCCCCCAGGGAGGGGCTACACCTTC | CAIRPPGRGYTF
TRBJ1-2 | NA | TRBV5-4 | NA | TGTGCCAGCAGCTCGGGTAGGAGCTACACCTTC | CASSSGRSYTF
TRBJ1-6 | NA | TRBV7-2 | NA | TGTGCCAGCAGCCCGAACGGGGATTCACCCCTCCACTTT | CASSPNGDSPLHF
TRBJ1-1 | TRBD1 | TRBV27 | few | TGTGCCAGCAGTCTAAGGGGGACAGGAGAAGCTTTCTTT | CASSLRGTGEAFF
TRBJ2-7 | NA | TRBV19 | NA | TGTGCCAGCACCCAAAAGTCGGACAGCTACGTGCAGTACTTC | CASTQKSDSYVQYF
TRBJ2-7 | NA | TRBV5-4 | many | TGTGCCAGCAGCTTACCCCGGGCAGGCAACGGCGAGCAGTACTTC | CASSLPRAGNGEQYF
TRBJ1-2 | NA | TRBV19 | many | TGTGCCAGTAGCCCGGCAGGGCCTTATGGCTACACCTTC | CASSPAGPYGYTF
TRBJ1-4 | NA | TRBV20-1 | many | TGCAGTGCTAGAGGCCCGGCTAATGAAAAACTGTTTTTT | CSARGPANEKLFF
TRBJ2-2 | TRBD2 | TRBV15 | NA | TGTGCCACCAGCAGGGGACTAGTCCTATCGAACACCGGGGAGCTGTTTTTT | CATSRGLVLSNTGELFF